The 22 T cell receptor beta chains in this list originate from one sample, sequenced in a study of blood T cell repertoires in COVID-19. Sequencing was performed with immunoSEQ multiplex PCR; in TCRdb, only in-frame clones are kept and a portion is missing. The repertoire holds some 250,000 clones, with roughly 80% as singletons. Sequenced material: peripheral blood. The source is a man aged 55 to 69 with acute or convalescent COVID-19.

The chain couples TRBV20-1 to TRBJ1-2; D remains unclear. V was pared by 3 bases and J by 2 bases, with 4 bases between. Germline assignment: CDR1 DFQATT and CDR2 SNEGSKA (reference sequence). The CDR3 runs to 11 residues. DNA of the CDR3: TGCAGTGCTAGTCTAAACTATGGCTACACCTTC. Translated, it gives CSASLNYGYTF.

The J gene is TRBJ1-2, the V gene TRBV5-1, with unresolved D. Trimming took 7 bases from V and 2 from J, leaving 9 bases between them. CDR3 length: 12 amino acids. In germline, CDR1 is SGHRS, CDR2 YFSETQ. The CDR3 spells CASPEHNYGYTF. The CDR3 DNA reads as TGCGCCAGCCCGGAGCACAACTATGGCTACACCTTC.

The J gene is TRBJ2-7, the V gene TRBV27; perhaps TRBD1 as D (6 bases). The CDR3 runs 13 residues. Germline-derived CDR1 and CDR2 are MNHEY and SMNVEV (reference sequence). V was pared by 2 bases and J by 3 bases, with 8 bases between. CDR3 residues: CASSLTGNYEQYF. The CDR3 coding sequence is TGTGCCAGCAGTTTAACAGGGAACTACGAGCAGTACTTC.

This clone turned up a few times. Additional DNA sequences in this sample encode the identical CDR3. The chain couples TRBV6-4 to TRBJ2-3; weak D call: TRBD2 (5 bases). V gave up 2 bases and J gave up 1 base, with 10 bases separating them. Germline assignment: CDR1 MRHNA and CDR2 SNTAGT. This CDR3 comprises 15 residues. This CDR3 reads CASSDPGLGTDTQYF. The CDR3 nucleotides are TGTGCCAGCAGTGACCCCGGACTTGGCACAGATACGCAGTATTTT.

The rearrangement uses TRBV5-6 and TRBJ1-1, with 8 bases fitting TRBD1. V lost 2 bases, J lost 4 bases, and 4 bases stayed unmatched. The CDR3 consists of 14 residues. Germline V lookup: CDR1 SGHDT, CDR2 YYEEEE. The CDR3 loop reads CASSFRTGITEAFF. In DNA form, the CDR3 reads TGTGCCAGCAGCTTCCGGACAGGGATCACTGAAGCTTTCTTT.

V and J are TRBV28 and TRBJ2-1; 10 bases match TRBD1. Germline CDR1 is MDHEN and CDR2 is SYDVKM. Trimming cost V 4 bases and J 8 bases; bases outside gene matches: 14. This CDR3 has 17 residues. CDR3 sequence (DNA): TGTGCCAGCAGTTCACCCGCCGCGGACAGGGGGATTTATGAGCAGTTCTTC. Translating it yields CASSSPAADRGIYEQFF.

This clone was seen once. The chain joins TRBV4-1 to TRBJ2-1, with TRBD2 as a possible D gene (7 bases). The germline V and J ends were trimmed by 0 bases and 2 bases, with 11 bases remaining between them. The CDR3 length is 16 residues. CDR1 and CDR2 from the germline V gene are MGHRA and YSYEKL. CDR3 amino acids: CASSQEGAGAYNEQFF. Written as DNA, the CDR3 is TGCGCCAGCAGCCAAGAGGGGGCGGGGGCCTACAATGAGCAGTTCTTC.

This chain links TRBV28 with TRBJ2-5; TRBD1 matches 9 bases. With 4 bases clipped from V and 1 base from J, the junction kept 7 bases outside the gene matches. The CDR3 is made up of 16 amino acids. Germline assignment: CDR1 MDHEN and CDR2 SYDVKM. CDR3 sequence (DNA): TGTGCCAGCAGTTCCGAAAAGACAGGGGGCCAAGAGACCCAGTACTTC. Translating it yields CASSSEKTGGQETQYF.

As to this clone: At one end, the junction sequence differs from germline, possibly due to a read error. The J gene is TRBJ1-4, the V gene TRBV7-7; D is possibly TRBD1 (6 bases). The CDR3 length is 15 residues. The germline V gene encodes CDR1 SSHAT and CDR2 FNYEAQ (reference sequence). CDR3 nucleotide sequence: TGTGCTAGCAGCGGCACAGGGTGGGCGAATGAAAAACTGTTTTTT. Translation: CASSGTGWANEKLFF.

With regard to this clone: The same CDR3 also results from other DNA sequences found in this sample. The chain joins TRBV5-4 to TRBJ2-1; 9 bases line up with TRBD2. V lost 4 bases and J lost 1; bases outside the gene matches: 3. This CDR3 contains 15 residues. The V gene's germline CDR1 is SGHNT and CDR2 YYREEE (reference sequence). The CDR3 region has the DNA TGTGCCAGCAGCCCAACTAGCGGGTCCTACAATGAGCAGTTCTTC. Translating it yields CASSPTSGSYNEQFF. Filled out from reference TRBV5-4 and TRBJ2-1, the complete variable domain reads ETGVTQSPTHLIKTRGQQVTLRCSSQSGHNTVSWYQQALGQGPQFIFQYYREEENGRGNFPPRFSGLQFPNYSSELNVNALELDDSALYLCASSPTSGSYNEQFFGPGTRLTVL.

The rearrangement uses TRBV27 and TRBJ1-5, with TRBD1 as a possible D gene (5 bases). Germline CDR1 reads MNHEY; CDR2 reads SMNVEV (reference sequence). This CDR3 contains 15 residues. The V end was cut by 6 bases, the J end by 1 base, with 13 bases between. The CDR3 sequence is CASSIRGGSNQPQHF. As DNA, the CDR3 is TGTGCCAGCAGCATCCGGGGGGGGAGCAATCAGCCCCAGCATTTT.

This chain joins TRBV5-1 and TRBJ1-2; 10 nucleotides agree with TRBD1. Germline loops: CDR1 SGHRS, CDR2 YFSETQ. V gave up 3 bases and J gave up 6 bases; unmatched junction bases: 11. The CDR3 runs 16 residues. The CDR3 DNA is TGCGCCAGCAGCTCCCGGGACAGGGGAATGAGGGATGGCTACACCTTC. The encoded protein is CASSSRDRGMRDGYTF.

V and J are TRBV5-6 and TRBJ2-7; a possible D gene is TRBD2 (5 bases). The CDR3 length is 14 residues. Germline V gene sequence: CDR1 SGHDT, CDR2 YYEEEE. V gave up 4 bases and J gave up 1 base, with 12 bases separating them. The CDR3 loop reads CASSPTGMSYEQYF. The DNA for the CDR3 is TGTGCCAGCAGCCCTACCGGGATGTCCTACGAGCAGTACTTC.

The chain joins TRBV28 to TRBJ1-5, with D maybe TRBD1 (5 bases). This CDR3 is 14 amino acids long. The germline gives CDR1 MDHEN, CDR2 SYDVKM. Trimming took off 7 bases at V and 7 bases at J, with 17 bases between the two ends. The CDR3 DNA reads TGTGCCAGCACCCTGGGGGGAAGGCGACAGCCCCAGCATTTT. Translated: CASTLGGRRQPQHF.

To note about this clone: Other DNA sequences within the sample encode an identical CDR3. The V and J genes are TRBV9 and TRBJ2-7, with a tentative D call TRBD1 (7 bases). The V end lost 3 bases, the J end lost 0 bases, and 10 bases lay between the germline ends. The CDR3 contains 14 residues. The germline V gene encodes CDR1 SGDLS and CDR2 YYNGEE. The CDR3 DNA reads as TGTGCCAGCAGCGGGAGGGACAGCTCCTACGAGCAGTACTTC. This codes for CASSGRDSSYEQYF.

V gene TRBV14 combines with J gene TRBJ2-7; 9 nucleotides match TRBD2. The CDR3 has 14 amino acids. V trimming: 3 bases; J trimming: 2 bases; junction bases outside the gene matches: 2. The germline CDR1 and CDR2 sequences are SGHDN and FVKESK. The CDR3 coding sequence is TGTGCCAGCAGCCAGCGGGAGGGCCCCTACGAGCAGTACTTC. Translated, it gives CASSQREGPYEQYF.

There are a few counts of this clone. The rearrangement links TRBV4-2 to TRBJ2-2; 7 nucleotides match TRBD2. Germline V lookup: CDR1 LGHNA, CDR2 YNFKEQ. J lost 5 bases, V lost 2 bases, and 11 bases had no gene match. This CDR3 has 17 residues. CDR3 DNA: TGTGCCAGCAGCCAACTTGGGGCGGGAGTTGGAACCGGGGAGCTGTTTTTT. Translated, it gives CASSQLGAGVGTGELFF.

The chain joins TRBV7-6 to TRBJ2-2; unclear D gene. Germline V gene data show CDR1 as SGHVS and CDR2 as FNYEAQ. V was clipped by 5 bases and J by 0 bases, with 13 bases between them. The CDR3 totals 16 residues. CDR3 coding DNA: TGTGCCAGCAGCCTAGACACCTTCGCGAACACCGGGGAGCTGTTTTTT. Protein sequence: CASSLDTFANTGELFF.

The chain recombines TRBV6-6 with TRBJ2-3; 10 positions agree with TRBD2. There are 15 residues in the CDR3. The ends lost 4 bases at V and 3 bases at J; junction bases unmatched: 4. Germline values: CDR1 MNHNY, CDR2 SVGAGI (reference sequence). The CDR3 DNA reads as TGTGCCAGCAGTTCCATAGCGGGGGGTACAGATACGCAGTATTTT. This translates into CASSSIAGGTDTQYF.

CDR3 protein: CSWVGLPGTSGSYNEQFF. In DNA form, the CDR3 reads TGTTCCTGGGTCGGCCTCCCGGGCACTAGCGGGAGTTACAATGAGCAGTTCTTC. V usage is TRBV11-3 and J usage is TRBJ2-1; 11 bases are shared with TRBD2. The CDR3 runs to 18 residues. Germline CDR1 is SGHNT and CDR2 is YENEEA.

The chain couples TRBV7-3 to TRBJ2-1; 11 nucleotides agree with TRBD2. This CDR3 spans 17 amino acids. In germline, CDR1 is SGHTA, CDR2 FQGTGA. The trim removed 5 bases at V and 2 bases at J, leaving 8 bases unmatched. Here the CDR3 reads CASSPRTSGRTYNEQFF. Here the CDR3 DNA reads TGTGCCAGCAGCCCCCGGACTAGCGGGCGTACCTACAATGAGCAGTTCTTC.

The chain employs TRBV29-1 and TRBJ2-2, with TRBD1 as a possible D gene (5 bases). Germline V gives CDR1 SQVTM, CDR2 ANQGSEA. The CDR3 runs to 12 residues. With 4 bases removed from V and 4 bases from J, the gap between germline ends came to 7 bases. The CDR3 coding sequence is TGCAGCGTTGCAGGGATCACCGGGGAGCTGTTTTTT. It codes for CSVAGITGELFF.